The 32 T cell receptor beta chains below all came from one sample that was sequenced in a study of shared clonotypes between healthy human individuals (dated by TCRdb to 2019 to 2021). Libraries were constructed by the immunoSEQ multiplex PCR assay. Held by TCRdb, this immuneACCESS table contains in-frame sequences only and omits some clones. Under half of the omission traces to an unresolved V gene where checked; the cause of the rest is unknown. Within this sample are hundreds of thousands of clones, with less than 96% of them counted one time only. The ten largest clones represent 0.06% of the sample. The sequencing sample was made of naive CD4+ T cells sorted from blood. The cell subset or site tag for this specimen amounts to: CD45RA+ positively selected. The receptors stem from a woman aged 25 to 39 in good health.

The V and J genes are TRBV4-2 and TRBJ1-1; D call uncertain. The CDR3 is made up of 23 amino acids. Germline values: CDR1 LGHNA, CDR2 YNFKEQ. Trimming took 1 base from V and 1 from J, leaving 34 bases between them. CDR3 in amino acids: CASSQVYGSDFGSGRAENTEAFF. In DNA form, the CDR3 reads TGTGCCAGCAGCCAAGTTTACGGGAGCGACTTTGGGAGCGGCCGCGCGGAGAACACTGAAGCTTTCTTT.

CDR3 DNA: TGTGCCACCAGCAGAGATCGGTGGCAGGGTAAGGCGTCCGGGGAGCTGTTTTTT. It specifies CATSRDRWQGKASGELFF. The V gene is TRBV15, the J gene TRBJ2-2; TRBD1 is a possible D gene (5 bases). Germline loops: CDR1 LNHNV, CDR2 YYDKDF (reference sequence). CDR3 size: 18 residues. Trimming left V 0 bases short and J 6 bases short, with 20 bases between.

The CDR3 DNA reads TGTGCCAGCAGCCATGGGACAGGGGTCAATCAGCCCCAGCATTTT. Translated: CASSHGTGVNQPQHF. This chain joins TRBV5-4 and TRBJ1-5, with 10 bases lining up with TRBD1. This CDR3 spans 15 amino acids. With 4 bases clipped from V and 3 bases from J, the junction kept 4 bases outside the gene matches. Germline CDR1 is SGHNT and CDR2 is YYREEE (reference sequence).

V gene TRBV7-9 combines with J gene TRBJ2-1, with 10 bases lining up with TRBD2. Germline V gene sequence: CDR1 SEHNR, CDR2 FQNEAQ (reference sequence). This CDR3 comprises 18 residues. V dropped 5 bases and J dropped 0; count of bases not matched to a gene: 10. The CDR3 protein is CASSLGLAASSSYNEQFF. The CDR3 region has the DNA TGTGCCAGCAGCCTAGGACTAGCGGCTTCAAGCTCCTACAATGAGCAGTTCTTC.

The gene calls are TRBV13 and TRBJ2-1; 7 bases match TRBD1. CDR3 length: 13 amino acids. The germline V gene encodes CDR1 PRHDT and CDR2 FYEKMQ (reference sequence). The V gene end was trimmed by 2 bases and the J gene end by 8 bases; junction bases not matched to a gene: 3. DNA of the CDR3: TGTGCCAGCAGCTTATCCGGGACAGATGAGCAGTTCTTC. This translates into CASSLSGTDEQFF.

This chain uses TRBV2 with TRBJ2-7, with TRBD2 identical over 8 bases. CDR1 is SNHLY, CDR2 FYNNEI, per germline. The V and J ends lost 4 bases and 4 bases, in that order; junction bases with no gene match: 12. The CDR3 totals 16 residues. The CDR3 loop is CASSGPGGPLGYEQYF. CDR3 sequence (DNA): TGTGCCAGCAGTGGTCCGGGGGGGCCCCTTGGGTACGAGCAGTACTTC.

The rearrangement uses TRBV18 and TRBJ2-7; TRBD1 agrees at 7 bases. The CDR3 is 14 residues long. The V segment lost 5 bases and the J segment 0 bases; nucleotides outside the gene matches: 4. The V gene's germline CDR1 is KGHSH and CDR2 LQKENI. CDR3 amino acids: CASSNRDSSYEQYF. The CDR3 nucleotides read TGTGCCAGCTCAAACCGGGACAGCTCCTACGAGCAGTACTTC.

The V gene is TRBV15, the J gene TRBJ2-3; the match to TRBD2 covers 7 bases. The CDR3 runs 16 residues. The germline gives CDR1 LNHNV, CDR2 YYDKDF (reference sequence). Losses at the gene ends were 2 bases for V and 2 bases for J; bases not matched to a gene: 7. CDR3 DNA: TGTGCCACCAGCAGAAAACTAGCGAGGGACACAGATACGCAGTATTTT. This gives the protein CATSRKLARDTDTQYF.

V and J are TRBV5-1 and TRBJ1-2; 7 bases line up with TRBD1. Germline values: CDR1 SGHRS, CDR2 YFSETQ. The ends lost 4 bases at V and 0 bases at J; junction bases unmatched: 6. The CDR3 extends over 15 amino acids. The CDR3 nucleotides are TGCGCCAGCAGCCCGGGGGACAGATCTAACTATGGCTACACCTTC. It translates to CASSPGDRSNYGYTF.

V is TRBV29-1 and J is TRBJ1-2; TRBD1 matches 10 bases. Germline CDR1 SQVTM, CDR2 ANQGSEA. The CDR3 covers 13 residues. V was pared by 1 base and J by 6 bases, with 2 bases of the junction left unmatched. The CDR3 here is CSVEGQGADGYTF. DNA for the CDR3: TGCAGCGTTGAAGGACAGGGGGCGGATGGCTACACCTTC.

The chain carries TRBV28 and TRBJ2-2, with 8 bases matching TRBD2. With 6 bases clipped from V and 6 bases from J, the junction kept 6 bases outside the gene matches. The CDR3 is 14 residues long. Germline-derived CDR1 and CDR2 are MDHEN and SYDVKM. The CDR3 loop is CASRLSGSPGELFF. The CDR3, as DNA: TGTGCCAGCAGACTAAGCGGGAGTCCCGGGGAGCTGTTTTTT.

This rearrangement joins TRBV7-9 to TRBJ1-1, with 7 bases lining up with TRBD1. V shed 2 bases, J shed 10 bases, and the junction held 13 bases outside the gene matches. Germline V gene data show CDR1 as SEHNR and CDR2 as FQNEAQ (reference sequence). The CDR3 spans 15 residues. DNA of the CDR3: TGTGCCAGCAGCTTACCGACAGGGTCCACGGGTAGAGCTTTCTTT. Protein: CASSLPTGSTGRAFF.

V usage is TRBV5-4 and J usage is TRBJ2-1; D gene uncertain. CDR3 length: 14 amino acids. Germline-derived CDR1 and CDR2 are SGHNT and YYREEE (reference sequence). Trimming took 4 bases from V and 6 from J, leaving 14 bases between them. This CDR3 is CASSQVRTTNEQFF. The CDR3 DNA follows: TGTGCCAGCAGCCAAGTGCGGACCACCAATGAGCAGTTCTTC.

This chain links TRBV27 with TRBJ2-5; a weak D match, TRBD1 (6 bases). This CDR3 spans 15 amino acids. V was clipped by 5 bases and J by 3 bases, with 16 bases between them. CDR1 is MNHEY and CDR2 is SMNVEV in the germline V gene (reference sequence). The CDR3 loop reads CASSPTGYLKETQYF. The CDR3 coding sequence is TGTGCCAGCAGTCCCACAGGGTATTTGAAAGAGACCCAGTACTTC.

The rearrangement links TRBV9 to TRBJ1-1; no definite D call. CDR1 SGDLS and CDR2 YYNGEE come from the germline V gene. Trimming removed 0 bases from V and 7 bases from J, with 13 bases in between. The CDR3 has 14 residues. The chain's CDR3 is CASSVGGHPIEAFF. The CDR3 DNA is TGTGCCAGCAGCGTAGGAGGGCACCCCATTGAAGCTTTCTTT.

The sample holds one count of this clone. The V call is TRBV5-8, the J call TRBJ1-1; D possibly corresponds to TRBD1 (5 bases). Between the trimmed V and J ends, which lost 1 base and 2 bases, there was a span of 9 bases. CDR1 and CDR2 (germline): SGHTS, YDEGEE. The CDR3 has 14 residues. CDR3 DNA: TGTGCCAGCAGCTTGTGGGGGTCTAACACTGAAGCTTTCTTT. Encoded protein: CASSLWGSNTEAFF. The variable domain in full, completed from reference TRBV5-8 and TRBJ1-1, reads EAGVTQSPTHLIKTRGQQATLRCSPISGHTSVYWYQQALGLGLQFLLWYDEGEERNRGNFPPRFSGRQFPNYSSELNVNALELEDSALYLCASSLWGSNTEAFFGQGTRLTVV.

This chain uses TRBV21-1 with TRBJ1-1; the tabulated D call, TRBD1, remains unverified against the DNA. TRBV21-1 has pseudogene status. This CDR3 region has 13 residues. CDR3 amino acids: CASSKRTGLEAFF. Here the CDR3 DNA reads TGTGCCAGCAGCAAAAGGACAGGGTTGGAAGCTTTCTTT.

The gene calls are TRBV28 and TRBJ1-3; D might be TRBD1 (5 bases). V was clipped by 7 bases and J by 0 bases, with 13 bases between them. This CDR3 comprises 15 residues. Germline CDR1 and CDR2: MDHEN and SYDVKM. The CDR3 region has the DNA TGTGCCAGCATTAGAGGAGGGGACTCTGGAAACACCATATATTTT. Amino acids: CASIRGGDSGNTIYF.

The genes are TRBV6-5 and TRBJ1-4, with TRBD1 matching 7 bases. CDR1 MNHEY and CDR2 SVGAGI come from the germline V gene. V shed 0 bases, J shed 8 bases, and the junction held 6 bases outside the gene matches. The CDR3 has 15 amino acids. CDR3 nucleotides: TGTGCCAGCAGTTACTCTGCAGGGGGGTACGAAAAACTGTTTTTT. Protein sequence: CASSYSAGGYEKLFF.

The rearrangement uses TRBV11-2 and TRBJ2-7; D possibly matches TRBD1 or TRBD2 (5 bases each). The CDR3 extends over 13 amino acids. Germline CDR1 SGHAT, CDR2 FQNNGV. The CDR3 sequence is CAAGGFGSGEQYF. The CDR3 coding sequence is TGTGCAGCTGGGGGTTTTGGTTCCGGGGAGCAGTACTTC.

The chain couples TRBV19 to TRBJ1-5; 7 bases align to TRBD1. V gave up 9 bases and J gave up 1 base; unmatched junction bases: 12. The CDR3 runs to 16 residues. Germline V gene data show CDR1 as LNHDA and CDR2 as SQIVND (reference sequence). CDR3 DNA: TGTGCCAGCACTAAGACAGGGACCCTGAGCAATCAGCCCCAGCATTTT. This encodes CASTKTGTLSNQPQHF.

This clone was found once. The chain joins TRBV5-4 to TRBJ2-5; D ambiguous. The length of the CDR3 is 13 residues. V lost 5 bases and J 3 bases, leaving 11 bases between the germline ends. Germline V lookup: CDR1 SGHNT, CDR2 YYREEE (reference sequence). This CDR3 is CASRSMGKETQYF. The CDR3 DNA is TGTGCCAGCAGATCCATGGGTAAAGAGACCCAGTACTTC.

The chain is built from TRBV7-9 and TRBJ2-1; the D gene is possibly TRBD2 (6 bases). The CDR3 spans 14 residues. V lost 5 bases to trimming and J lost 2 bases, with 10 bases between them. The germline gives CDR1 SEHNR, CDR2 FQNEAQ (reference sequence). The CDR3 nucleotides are TGTGCCAGCAGCCCGAAGCGGGCCTACAATGAGCAGTTCTTC. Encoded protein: CASSPKRAYNEQFF.

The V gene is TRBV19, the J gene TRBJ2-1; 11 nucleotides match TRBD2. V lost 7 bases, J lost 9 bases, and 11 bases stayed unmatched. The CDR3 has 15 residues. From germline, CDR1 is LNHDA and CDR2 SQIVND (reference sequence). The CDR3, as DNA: TGTGCCAGTAACGTAAAGGGGCTAGCGGGAGGTGAGCAGTTCTTC. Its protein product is CASNVKGLAGGEQFF.

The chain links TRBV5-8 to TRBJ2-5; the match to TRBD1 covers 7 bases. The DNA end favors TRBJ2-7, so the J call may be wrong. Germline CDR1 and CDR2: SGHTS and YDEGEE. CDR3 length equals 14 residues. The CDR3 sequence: CASRRDRATYEQYF. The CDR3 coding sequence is TGTGCCAGCAGGCGAGACAGGGCAACCTACGAGCAGTACTTC.

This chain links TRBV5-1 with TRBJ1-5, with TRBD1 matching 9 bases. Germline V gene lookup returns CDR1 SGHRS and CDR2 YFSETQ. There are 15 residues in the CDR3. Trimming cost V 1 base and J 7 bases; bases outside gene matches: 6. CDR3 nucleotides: TGCGCCAGCAGCTTGAATGGGGACAGGGACCAGCCCCAGCATTTT. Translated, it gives CASSLNGDRDQPQHF.

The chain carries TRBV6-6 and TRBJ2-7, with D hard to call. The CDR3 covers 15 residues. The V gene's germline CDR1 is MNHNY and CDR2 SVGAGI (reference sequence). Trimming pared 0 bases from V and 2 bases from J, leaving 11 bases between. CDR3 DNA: TGTGCCAGCAGTTACTCGGCGTTCCCAACCTACGAGCAGTACTTC. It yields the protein CASSYSAFPTYEQYF.

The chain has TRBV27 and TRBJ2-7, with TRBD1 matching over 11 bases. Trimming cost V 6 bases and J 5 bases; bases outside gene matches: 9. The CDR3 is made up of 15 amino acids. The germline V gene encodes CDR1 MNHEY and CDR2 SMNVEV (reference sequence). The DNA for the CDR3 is TGTGCCAGCAGATCCGCCGGGACAGGGGGACACGAGCAGTACTTC. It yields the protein CASRSAGTGGHEQYF.

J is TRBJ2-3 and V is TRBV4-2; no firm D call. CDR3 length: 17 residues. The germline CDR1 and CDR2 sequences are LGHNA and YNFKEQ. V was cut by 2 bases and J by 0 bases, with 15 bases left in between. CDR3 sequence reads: CASSQSSSTLSTDTQYF. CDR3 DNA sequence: TGTGCCAGCAGCCAATCCAGCTCGACTCTGAGCACAGATACGCAGTATTTT.

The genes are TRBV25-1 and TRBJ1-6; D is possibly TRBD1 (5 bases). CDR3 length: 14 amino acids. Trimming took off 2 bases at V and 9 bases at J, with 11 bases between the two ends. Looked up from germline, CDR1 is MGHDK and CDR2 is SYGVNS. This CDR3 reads CASSEPGQPSPLHF. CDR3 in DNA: TGTGCCAGCAGTGAACCAGGGCAGCCTTCACCCCTCCACTTT.

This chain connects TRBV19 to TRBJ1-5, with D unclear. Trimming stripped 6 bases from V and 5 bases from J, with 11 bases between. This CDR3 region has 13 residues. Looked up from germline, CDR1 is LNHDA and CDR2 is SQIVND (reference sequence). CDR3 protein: CASSLTWDQPQHF. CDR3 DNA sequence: TGTGCCAGTAGCCTAACGTGGGATCAGCCCCAGCATTTT.

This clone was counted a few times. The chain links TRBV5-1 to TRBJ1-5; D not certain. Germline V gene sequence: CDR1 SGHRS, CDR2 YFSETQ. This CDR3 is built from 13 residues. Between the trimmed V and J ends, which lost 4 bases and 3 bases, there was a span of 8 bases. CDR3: CASSEGTNQPQHF. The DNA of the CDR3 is TGCGCCAGCAGCGAGGGAACCAATCAGCCCCAGCATTTT.